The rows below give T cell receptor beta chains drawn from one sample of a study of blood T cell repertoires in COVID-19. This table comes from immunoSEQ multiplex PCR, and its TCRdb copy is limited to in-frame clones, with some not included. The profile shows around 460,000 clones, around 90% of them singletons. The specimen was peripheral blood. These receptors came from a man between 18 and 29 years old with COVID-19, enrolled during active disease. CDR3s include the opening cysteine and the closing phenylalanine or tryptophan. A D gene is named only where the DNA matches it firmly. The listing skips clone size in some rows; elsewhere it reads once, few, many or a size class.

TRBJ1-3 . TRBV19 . TGTGCCAGTAGTATAACTCATCTAAACTCTGGAAACACCATATATTTT CASSITHLNSGNTIYF
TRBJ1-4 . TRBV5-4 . TGTGCCAGCAGCTTGGGGTCAGGCTTAAATGAAAAACTGTTTTTT CASSLGSGLNEKLFF
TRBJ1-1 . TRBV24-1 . TGTGCCACCAGAGTTGGGTCAGGGTTGAACACTGAAGCTTTCTTT CATRVGSGLNTEAFF
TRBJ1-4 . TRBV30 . TGTGCCTGGAGTGTCACAACTAATGAAAAACTGTTTTTT CAWSVTTNEKLFF
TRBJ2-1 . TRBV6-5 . TGTGCCAGCAGTTACTCGGGGGGGCGATACAATGAGCAGTTCTTC CASSYSGGRYNEQFF
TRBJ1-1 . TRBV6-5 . TGTGCCAGCAGTTACCGGAACACTGAAGCTTTCTTT CASSYRNTEAFF
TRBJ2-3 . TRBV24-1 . TGTGCCACCAGTGCTCAGGCAACAGATACGCAGTATTTT CATSAQATDTQYF
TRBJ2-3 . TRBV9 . TGTGCCAGCAGCGTAGGTTGGGAGTCGACAGATACGCAGTATTTT CASSVGWESTDTQYF
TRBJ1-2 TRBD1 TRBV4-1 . TGCGCCAGCAGCCAAGCACAGGGGGCGCTCTCTGGCTACACCTTC CASSQAQGALSGYTF
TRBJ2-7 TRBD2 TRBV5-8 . TGTGCCAGCAGCTTCCTTAGCGGGAGGGCCTACGAGCAGTACTTC CASSFLSGRAYEQYF
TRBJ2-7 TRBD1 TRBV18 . TGTGCCAGCTCCCCAGGAAACGACAGGGCCTACGAGCAGTACTTC CASSPGNDRAYEQYF
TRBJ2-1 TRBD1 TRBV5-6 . TGTGCCAGCAGACGAACAGGGGGCAATGAGCAGTTCTTC CASRRTGGNEQFF
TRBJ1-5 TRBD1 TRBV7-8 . TGTGCCAGCAGCCGACAGGGGGTGGGTCAGCCCCAGCATTTT CASSRQGVGQPQHF
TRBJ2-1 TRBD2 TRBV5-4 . TGTGCCAGCAGCCCTAGCGGGGGGTCCTACAATGAGCAGTTCTTC CASSPSGGSYNEQFF
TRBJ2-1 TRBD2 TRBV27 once TGTGCCAGCAGTTCCATTAGCGGGTTGTCCTACAATGAGCAGTTCTTC CASSSISGLSYNEQFF
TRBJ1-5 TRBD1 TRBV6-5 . TGTGCCAGCAGTCCCGGAAGGGACAGGAACCAGCCCCAGCATTTT CASSPGRDRNQPQHF
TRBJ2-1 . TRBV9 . TGTGCCAGCAGCGTAGGAAACAAAGATGAGCAGTTCTTC CASSVGNKDEQFF
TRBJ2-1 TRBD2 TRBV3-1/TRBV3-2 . TGTGCCAGCAGCCTCCGCTTCCTTAGCGGGAGTCTAGGTAATGAGCAGTTCTTC CASSLRFLSGSLGNEQFF
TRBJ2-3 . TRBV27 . TGTGCCAGCAGTACCACTAGAAGAGATACGCAGTATTTT CASSTTRRDTQYF
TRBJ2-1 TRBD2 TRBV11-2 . TGTGCCAGCAGCTTACTAGCGGGAGCAGGGAATGAGCAGTTCTTC CASSLLAGAGNEQFF
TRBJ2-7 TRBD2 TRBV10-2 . TGCGCCAGCAGTGAGAGTGGGACTAGAGGCGAGCAGTACTTC CASSESGTRGEQYF
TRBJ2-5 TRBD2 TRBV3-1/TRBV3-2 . TGTGCCAGCAGCCGCGGACTAGCGGGGCAAGAGACCCAGTACTTC CASSRGLAGQETQYF
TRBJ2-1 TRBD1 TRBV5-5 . TGTGCCAGCAGCCTAGACAGGGTTAGGTCCTACAATGAGCAGTTCTTC CASSLDRVRSYNEQFF
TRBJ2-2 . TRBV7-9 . TGTGCCAGCAGCTTGGGACTCGGGGCCGGGGAGCTGTTTTTT CASSLGLGAGELFF
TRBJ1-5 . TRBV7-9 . TGTGCCAGCAGCCCATTTAATCAGCCCCAGCATTTT CASSPFNQPQHF
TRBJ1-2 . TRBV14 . TGTGCCAGCAGCCAAGATTCCGGGGGCTATGGCTACACCTTC CASSQDSGGYGYTF
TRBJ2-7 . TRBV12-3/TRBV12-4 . TGTGCCAGCAGTTTTTTCCGCGACTACGAGCAGTACTTC CASSFFRDYEQYF
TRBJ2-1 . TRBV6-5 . TGTGCCAGCACCCCACAGGGAAAAGAGCAGTTCTTC CASTPQGKEQFF
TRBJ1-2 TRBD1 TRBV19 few TGTGCCAGTAGTCGGGACAGCTATGGCTACACCTTC CASSRDSYGYTF
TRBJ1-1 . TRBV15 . TGTGCCACCAGCAGAGATCGTTCTAGCACTGAAGCTTTCTTT CATSRDRSSTEAFF
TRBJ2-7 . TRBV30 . TGTGCCTTACAGGGATGGGGCTACGAGCAGTACTTC CALQGWGYEQYF
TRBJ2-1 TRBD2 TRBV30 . TGTGCCTGGCCCCTGGAGCGGGACCCCTACAATGAGCAGTTCTTC CAWPLERDPYNEQFF
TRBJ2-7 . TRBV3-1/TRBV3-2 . TGTGCCAGCAGCCAAGAGGGGGGCGAGCAGTACTTC CASSQEGGEQYF
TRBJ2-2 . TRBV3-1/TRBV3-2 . TGTGCCAGCAGCCAAGAAGGGGCCCGGGTCGGGGAGCTGTTTTTT CASSQEGARVGELFF
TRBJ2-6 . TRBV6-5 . TGTGCCAGCAGACCAACAGGGTCAGGGGCCAACGTCCTGACTTTC CASRPTGSGANVLTF
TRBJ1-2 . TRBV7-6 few TGTGCCAGCAGCCCTTACCGACAGGACCATGGCTACACCTTC CASSPYRQDHGYTF
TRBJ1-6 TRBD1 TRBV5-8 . TGTGCCAGCAGCAGAGCCGGGACAGGGCATAATTCACCCCTCCACTTT CASSRAGTGHNSPLHF
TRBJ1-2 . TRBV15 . TGTGCCACCAGCATAGGGAGGGACTATGGCTACACCTTC CATSIGRDYGYTF